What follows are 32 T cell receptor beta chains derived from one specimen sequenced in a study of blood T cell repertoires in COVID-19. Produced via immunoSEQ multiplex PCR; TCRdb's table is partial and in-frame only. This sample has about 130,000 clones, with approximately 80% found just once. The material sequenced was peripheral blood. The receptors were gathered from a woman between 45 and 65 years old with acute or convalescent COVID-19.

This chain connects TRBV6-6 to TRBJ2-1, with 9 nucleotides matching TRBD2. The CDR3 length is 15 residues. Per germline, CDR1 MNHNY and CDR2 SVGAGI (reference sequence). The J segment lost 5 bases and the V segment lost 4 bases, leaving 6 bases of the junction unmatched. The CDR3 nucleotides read TGTGCCAGCAGTTCTATAAGACTAGCGGACAATGAGCAGTTCTTC. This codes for CASSSIRLADNEQFF.

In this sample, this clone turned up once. The CDR3 nucleotides read TGTGCCAGCAGCCACTACTTTAAGGACAAGAACACTGAAGCTTTCTTT. The encoded protein is CASSHYFKDKNTEAFF. The chain couples TRBV3-1 (or the pseudogene TRBV3-2) to TRBJ1-1; tentatively, D is TRBD1 (5 bases). The CDR3 extends over 16 amino acids. Germline CDR1 reads LGHDT; CDR2 reads YNNKEL (reference sequence). V dropped 3 bases and J dropped 1 base, with 15 bases sitting between them.

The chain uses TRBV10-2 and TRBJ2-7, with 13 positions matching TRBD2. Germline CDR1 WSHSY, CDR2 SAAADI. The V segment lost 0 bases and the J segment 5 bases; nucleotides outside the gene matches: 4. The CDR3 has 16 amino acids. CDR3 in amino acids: CASSESTSGRANEQYF. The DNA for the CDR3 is TGCGCCAGCAGTGAGTCAACTAGCGGGAGGGCCAACGAGCAGTACTTC.

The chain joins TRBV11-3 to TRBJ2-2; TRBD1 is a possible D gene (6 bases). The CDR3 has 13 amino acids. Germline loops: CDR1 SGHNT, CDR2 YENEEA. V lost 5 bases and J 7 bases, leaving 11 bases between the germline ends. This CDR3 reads CASSIAGDGELFF. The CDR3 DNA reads TGTGCCAGCAGCATAGCAGGGGACGGGGAGCTGTTTTTT.

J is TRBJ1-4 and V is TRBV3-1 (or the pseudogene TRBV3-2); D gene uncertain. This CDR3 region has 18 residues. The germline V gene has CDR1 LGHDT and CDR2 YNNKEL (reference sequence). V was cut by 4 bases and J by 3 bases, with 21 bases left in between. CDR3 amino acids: CASSLQLPGSSANEKLFF. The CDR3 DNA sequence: TGTGCCAGCAGCCTCCAACTTCCGGGGAGCTCCGCTAATGAAAAACTGTTTTTT.

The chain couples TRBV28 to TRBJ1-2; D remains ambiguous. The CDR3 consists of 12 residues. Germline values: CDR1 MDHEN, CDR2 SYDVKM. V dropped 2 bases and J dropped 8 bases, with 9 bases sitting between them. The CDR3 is CASSLGFGGYTF. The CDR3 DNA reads TGTGCCAGCAGTTTAGGTTTTGGCGGCTACACCTTC.

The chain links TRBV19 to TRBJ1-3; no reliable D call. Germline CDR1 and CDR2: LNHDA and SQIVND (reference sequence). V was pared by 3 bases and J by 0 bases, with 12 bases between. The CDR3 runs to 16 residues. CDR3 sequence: CASSILSTSSGNTIYF. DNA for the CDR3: TGTGCCAGTAGTATCCTATCGACAAGCTCTGGAAACACCATATATTTT.

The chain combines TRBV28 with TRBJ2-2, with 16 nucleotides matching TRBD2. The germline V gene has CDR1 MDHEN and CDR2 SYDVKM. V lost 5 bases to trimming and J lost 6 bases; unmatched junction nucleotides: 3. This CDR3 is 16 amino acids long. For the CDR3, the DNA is TGTGCCAGCAGTCCGGGACTAGCGGGAGGGCCCGGGGAGCTGTTTTTT. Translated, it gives CASSPGLAGGPGELFF.

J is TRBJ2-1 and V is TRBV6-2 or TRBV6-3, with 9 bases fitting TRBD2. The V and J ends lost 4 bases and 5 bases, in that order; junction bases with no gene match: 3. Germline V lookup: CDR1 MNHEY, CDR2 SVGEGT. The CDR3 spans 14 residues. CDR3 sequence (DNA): TGTGCCAGCAGTTCCCCTAGCGGGAACAATGAGCAGTTCTTC. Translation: CASSSPSGNNEQFF.

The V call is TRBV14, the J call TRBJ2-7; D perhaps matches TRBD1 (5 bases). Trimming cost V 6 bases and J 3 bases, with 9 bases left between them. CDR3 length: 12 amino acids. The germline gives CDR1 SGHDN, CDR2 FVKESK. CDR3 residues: CASSLQGYEQYF. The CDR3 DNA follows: TGTGCCAGCAGTCTTCAGGGCTACGAGCAGTACTTC.

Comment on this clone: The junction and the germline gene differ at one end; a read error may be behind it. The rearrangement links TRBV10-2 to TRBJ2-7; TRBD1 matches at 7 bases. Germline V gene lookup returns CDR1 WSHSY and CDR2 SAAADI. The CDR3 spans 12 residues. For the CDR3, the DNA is TGCGCCAGCAGCCCCTTGACAGGGAACCTCGGTTTC. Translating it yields CASSPLTGNLGF.

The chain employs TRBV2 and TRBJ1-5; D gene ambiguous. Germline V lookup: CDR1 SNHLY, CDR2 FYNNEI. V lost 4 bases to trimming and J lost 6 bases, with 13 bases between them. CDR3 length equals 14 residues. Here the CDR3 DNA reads TGTGCCAGCAGTGGGGGAGCGTGGGGTCAGCCCCAGCATTTT. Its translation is CASSGGAWGQPQHF.

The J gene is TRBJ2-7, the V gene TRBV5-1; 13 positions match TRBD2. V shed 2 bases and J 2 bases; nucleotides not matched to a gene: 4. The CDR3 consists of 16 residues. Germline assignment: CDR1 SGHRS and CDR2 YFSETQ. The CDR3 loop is CASSLDGLAGAYEQYF. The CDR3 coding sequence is TGCGCCAGCAGCTTAGATGGACTAGCGGGGGCCTACGAGCAGTACTTC. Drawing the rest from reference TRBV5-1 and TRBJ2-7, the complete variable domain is KAGVTQTPRYLIKTRGQQVTLSCSPISGHRSVSWYQQTPGQGLQFLFEYFSETQRNKGNFPGRFSGRQFSNSRSEMNVSTLELGDSALYLCASSLDGLAGAYEQYFGPGTRLTVT.

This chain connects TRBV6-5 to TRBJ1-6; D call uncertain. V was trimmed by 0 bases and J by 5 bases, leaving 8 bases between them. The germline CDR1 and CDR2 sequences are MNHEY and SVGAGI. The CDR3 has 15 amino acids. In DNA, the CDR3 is TGTGCCAGCAGTTACTCGACCAGCGATAATTCACCCCTCCACTTT. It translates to CASSYSTSDNSPLHF.

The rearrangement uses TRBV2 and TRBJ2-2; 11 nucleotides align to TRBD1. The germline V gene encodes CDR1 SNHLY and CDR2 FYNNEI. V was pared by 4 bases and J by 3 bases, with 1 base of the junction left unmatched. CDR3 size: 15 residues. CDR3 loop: CASSGTGGYTGELFF. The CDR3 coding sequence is TGTGCCAGCAGTGGGACAGGGGGCTACACCGGGGAGCTGTTTTTT. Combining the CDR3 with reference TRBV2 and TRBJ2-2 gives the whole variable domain EPEVTQTPSHQVTQMGQEVILRCVPISNHLYFYWYRQILGQKVEFLVSFYNNEISEKSEIFDDQFSVERPDGSNFTLKIRSTKLEDSAMYFCASSGTGGYTGELFFGEGSRLTVL.

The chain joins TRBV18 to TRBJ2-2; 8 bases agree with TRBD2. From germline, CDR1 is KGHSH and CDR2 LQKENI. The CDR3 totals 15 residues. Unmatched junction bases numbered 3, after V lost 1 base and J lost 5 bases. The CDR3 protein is CASSPQRETTGELFF. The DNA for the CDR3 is TGTGCCAGCTCACCACAGCGGGAGACTACCGGGGAGCTGTTTTTT.

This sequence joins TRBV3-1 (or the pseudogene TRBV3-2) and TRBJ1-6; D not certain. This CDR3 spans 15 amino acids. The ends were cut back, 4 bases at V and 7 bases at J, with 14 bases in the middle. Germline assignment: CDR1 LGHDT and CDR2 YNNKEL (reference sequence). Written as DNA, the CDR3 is TGTGCCAGCAGCCCCCGGTTGACAACCAATTCACCCCTCCACTTT. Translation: CASSPRLTTNSPLHF.

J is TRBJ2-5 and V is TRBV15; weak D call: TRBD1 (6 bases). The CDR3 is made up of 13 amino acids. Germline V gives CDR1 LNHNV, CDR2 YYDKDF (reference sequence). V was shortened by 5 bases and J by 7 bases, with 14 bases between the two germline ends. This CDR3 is CATSPQGQATQYF. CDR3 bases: TGTGCCACCAGCCCCCAGGGGCAGGCGACCCAGTACTTC.

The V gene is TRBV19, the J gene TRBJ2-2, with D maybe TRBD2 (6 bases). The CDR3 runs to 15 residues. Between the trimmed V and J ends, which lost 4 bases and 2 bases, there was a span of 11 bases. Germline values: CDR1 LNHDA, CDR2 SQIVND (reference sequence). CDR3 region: CASSRVGSNTGELFF. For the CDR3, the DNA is TGTGCCAGTAGTAGGGTCGGGAGTAACACCGGGGAGCTGTTTTTT.

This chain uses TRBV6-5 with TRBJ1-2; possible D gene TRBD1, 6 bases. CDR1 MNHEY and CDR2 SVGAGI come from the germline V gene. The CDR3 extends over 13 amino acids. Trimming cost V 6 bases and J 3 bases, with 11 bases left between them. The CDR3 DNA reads TGTGCCAGCAGCCGGGACACGGACTATGGCTACACCTTC. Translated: CASSRDTDYGYTF.

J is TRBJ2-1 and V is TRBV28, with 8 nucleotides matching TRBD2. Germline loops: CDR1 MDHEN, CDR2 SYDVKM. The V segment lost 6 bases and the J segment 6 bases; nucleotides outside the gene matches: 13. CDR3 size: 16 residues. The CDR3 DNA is TGTGCCAGCAGGGGAGCGGGAGCGCTTTTAACCAATGAGCAGTTCTTC. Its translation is CASRGAGALLTNEQFF.

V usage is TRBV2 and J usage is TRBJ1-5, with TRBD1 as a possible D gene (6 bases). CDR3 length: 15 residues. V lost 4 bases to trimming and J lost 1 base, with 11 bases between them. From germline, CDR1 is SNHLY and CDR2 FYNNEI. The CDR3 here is CASSGQVPSNQPQHF. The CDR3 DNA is TGTGCCAGCAGTGGACAGGTTCCGAGCAATCAGCCCCAGCATTTT. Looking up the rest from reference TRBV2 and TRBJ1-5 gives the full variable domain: EPEVTQTPSHQVTQMGQEVILRCVPISNHLYFYWYRQILGQKVEFLVSFYNNEISEKSEIFDDQFSVERPDGSNFTLKIRSTKLEDSAMYFCASSGQVPSNQPQHFGDGTRLSIL.

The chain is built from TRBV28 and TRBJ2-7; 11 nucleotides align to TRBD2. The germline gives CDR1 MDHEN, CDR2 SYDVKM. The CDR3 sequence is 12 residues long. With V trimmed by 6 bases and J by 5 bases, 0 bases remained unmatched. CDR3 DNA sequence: TGTGCCAGCAGACTAGCGGGAGACGAGCAGTACTTC. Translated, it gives CASRLAGDEQYF.

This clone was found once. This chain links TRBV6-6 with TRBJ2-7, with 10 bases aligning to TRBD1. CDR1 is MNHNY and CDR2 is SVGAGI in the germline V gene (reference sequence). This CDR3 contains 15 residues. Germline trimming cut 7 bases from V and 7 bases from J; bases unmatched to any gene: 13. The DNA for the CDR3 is TGTGCCAGCATGACCCCCGGGACAGGGGTTTGGGAGCAGTACTTC. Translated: CASMTPGTGVWEQYF.

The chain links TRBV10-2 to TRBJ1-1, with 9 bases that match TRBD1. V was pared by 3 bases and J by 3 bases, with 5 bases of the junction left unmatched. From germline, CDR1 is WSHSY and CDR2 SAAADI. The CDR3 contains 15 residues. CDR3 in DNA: TGCGCCAGCAGTGAAACAGGGGGCTTAGACACTGAAGCTTTCTTT. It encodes CASSETGGLDTEAFF.

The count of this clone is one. The CDR3 sequence is CASSFNVGGQQTQYF. CDR3 coding DNA: TGTGCCAGCAGCTTTAATGTGGGGGGTCAGCAGACCCAGTACTTC. The chain has TRBV11-2 and TRBJ2-5, with D possibly matching TRBD2 (6 bases). Per the germline V gene, CDR1 is SGHAT and CDR2 is FQNNGV. The CDR3 loop spans 15 amino acids. V gave up 3 bases and J gave up 6 bases, with 17 bases separating them.

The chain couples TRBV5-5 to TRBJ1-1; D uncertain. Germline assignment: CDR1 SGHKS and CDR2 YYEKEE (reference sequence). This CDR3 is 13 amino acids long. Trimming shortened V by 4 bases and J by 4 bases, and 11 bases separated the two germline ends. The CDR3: CASSVEPSTEAFF. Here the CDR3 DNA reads TGTGCCAGCAGCGTAGAGCCTTCCACTGAAGCTTTCTTT. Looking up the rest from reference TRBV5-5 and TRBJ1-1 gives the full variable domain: DAGVTQSPTHLIKTRGQQVTLRCSPISGHKSVSWYQQVLGQGPQFIFQYYEKEERGRGNFPDRFSARQFPNYSSELNVNALLLGDSALYLCASSVEPSTEAFFGQGTRLTVV.

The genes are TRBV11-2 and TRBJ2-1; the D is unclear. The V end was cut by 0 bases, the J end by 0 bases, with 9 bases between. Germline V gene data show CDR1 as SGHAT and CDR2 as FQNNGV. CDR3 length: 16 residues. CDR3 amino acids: CASSLERRGSYNEQFF. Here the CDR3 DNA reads TGTGCCAGCAGCTTAGAGCGGAGAGGCTCCTACAATGAGCAGTTCTTC.

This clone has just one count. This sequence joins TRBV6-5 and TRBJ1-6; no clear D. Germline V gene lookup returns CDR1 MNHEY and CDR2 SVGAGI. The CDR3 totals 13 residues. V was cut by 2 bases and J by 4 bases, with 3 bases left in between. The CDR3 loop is CASSYLYNSPLHF. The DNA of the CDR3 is TGTGCCAGCAGTTACCTGTATAATTCACCCCTCCACTTT.

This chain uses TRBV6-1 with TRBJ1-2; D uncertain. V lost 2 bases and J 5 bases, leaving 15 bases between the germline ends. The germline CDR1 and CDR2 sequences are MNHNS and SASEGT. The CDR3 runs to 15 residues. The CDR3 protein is CASSEQAQRSYGYTF. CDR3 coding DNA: TGTGCCAGCAGTGAACAAGCCCAGCGAAGTTATGGCTACACCTTC.

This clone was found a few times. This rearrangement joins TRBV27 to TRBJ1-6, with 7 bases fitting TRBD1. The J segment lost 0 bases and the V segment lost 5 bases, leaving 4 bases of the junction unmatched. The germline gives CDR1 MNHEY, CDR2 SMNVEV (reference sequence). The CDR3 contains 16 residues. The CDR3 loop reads CASSRDSSSYNSPLHF. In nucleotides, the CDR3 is TGTGCCAGCAGTAGGGACAGTAGCTCCTATAATTCACCCCTCCACTTT.

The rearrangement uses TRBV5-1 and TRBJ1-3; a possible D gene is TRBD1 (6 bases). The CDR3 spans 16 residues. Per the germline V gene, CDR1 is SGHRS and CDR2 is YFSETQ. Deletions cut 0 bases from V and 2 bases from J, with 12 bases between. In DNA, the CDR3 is TGCGCCAGCAGCTTGGTGGGGGCAGGGACTGGAAACACCATATATTTT. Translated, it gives CASSLVGAGTGNTIYF.